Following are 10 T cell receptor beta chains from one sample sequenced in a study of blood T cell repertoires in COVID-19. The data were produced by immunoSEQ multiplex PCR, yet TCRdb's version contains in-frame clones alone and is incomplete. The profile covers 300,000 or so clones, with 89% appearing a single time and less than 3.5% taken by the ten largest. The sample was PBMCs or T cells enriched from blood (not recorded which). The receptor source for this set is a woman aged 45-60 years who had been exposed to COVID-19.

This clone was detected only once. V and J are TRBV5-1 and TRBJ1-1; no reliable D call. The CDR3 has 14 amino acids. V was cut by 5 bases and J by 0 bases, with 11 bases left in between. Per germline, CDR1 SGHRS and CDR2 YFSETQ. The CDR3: CASRGGSMNTEAFF. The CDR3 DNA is TGCGCCAGCAGAGGAGGATCTATGAACACTGAAGCTTTCTTT. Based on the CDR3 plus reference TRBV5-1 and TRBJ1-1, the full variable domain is KAGVTQTPRYLIKTRGQQVTLSCSPISGHRSVSWYQQTPGQGLQFLFEYFSETQRNKGNFPGRFSGRQFSNSRSEMNVSTLELGDSALYLCASRGGSMNTEAFFGQGTRLTVV.

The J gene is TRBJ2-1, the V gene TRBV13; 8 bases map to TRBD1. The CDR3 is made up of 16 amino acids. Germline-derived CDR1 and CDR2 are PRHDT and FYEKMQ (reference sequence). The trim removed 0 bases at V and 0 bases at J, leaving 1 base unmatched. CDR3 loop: CASSLGRGRSYNEQFF. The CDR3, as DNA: TGTGCCAGCAGCTTAGGCAGGGGGCGCTCCTACAATGAGCAGTTCTTC.

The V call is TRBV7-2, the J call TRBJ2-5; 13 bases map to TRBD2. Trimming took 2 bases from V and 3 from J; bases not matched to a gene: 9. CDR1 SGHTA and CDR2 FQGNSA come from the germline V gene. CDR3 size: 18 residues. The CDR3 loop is CASSLSGPGLAGKETQYF. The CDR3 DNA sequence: TGTGCCAGCAGCTTATCCGGGCCGGGACTAGCGGGGAAAGAGACCCAGTACTTC.

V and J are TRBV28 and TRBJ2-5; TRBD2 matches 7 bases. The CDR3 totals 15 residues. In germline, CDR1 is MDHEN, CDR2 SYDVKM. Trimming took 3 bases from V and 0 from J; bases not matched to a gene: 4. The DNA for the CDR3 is TGTGCCAGCAGTTTTCAGCGGGGAGACCAAGAGACCCAGTACTTC. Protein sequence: CASSFQRGDQETQYF. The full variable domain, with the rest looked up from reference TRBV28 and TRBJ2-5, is DVKVTQSSRYLVKRTGEKVFLECVQDMDHENMFWYRQDPGLGLRLIYFSYDVKMKEKGDIPEGYSVSREKKERFSLILESASTNQTSMYLCASSFQRGDQETQYFGPGTRLLVL.

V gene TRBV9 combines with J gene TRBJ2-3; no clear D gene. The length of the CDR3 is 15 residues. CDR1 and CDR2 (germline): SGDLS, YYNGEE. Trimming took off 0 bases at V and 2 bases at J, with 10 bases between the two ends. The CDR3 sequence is CASSVDLTLTDTQYF. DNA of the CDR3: TGTGCCAGCAGCGTAGATCTGACTCTCACAGATACGCAGTATTTT.

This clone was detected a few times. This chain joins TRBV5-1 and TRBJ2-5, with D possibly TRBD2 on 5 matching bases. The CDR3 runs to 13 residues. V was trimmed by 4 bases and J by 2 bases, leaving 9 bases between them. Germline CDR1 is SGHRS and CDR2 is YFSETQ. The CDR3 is CASSGELQETQYF. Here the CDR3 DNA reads TGCGCCAGCAGCGGGGAGTTGCAAGAGACCCAGTACTTC.

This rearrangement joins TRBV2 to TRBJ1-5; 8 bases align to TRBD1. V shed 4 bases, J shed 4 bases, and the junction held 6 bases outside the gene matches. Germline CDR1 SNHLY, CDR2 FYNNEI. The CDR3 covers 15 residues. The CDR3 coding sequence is TGTGCCAGCAGTGGATGGACAGGGCTGAATCAGCCCCAGCATTTT. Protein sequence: CASSGWTGLNQPQHF. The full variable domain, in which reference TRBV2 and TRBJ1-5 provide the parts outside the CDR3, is EPEVTQTPSHQVTQMGQEVILRCVPISNHLYFYWYRQILGQKVEFLVSFYNNEISEKSEIFDDQFSVERPDGSNFTLKIRSTKLEDSAMYFCASSGWTGLNQPQHFGDGTRLSIL.

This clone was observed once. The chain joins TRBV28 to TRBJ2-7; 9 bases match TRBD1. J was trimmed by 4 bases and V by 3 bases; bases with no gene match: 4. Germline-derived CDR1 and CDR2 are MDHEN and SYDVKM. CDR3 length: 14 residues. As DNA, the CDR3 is TGTGCCAGCAGTTTTGGGACAGGGACTTACGAGCAGTACTTC. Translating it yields CASSFGTGTYEQYF.

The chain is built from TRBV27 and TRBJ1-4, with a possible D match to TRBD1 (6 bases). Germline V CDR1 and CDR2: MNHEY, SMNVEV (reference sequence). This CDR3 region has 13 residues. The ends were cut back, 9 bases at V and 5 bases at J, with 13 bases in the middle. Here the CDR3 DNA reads TGTGCCAGTAAGGACAGCGAAAATGAAAAACTGTTTTTT. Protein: CASKDSENEKLFF.

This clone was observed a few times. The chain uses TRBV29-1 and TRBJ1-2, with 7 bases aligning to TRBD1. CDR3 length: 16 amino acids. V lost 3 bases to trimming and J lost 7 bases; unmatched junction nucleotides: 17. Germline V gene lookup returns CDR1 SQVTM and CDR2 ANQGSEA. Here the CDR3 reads CSVDLVSDRVEGGYTF. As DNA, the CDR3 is TGCAGCGTTGATTTGGTTAGCGACAGGGTCGAAGGTGGCTACACCTTC.